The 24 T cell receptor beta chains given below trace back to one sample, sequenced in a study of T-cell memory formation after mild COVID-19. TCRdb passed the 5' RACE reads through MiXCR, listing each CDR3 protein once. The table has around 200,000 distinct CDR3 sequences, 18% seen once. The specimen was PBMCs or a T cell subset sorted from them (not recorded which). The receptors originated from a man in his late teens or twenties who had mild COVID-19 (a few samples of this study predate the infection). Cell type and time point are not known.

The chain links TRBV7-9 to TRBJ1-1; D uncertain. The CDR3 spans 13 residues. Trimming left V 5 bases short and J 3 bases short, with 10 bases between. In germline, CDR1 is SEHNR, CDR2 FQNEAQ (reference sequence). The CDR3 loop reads CASSPAGHTEAFF. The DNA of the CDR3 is TGTGCCAGCAGCCCTGCCGGGCACACTGAAGCTTTCTTT.

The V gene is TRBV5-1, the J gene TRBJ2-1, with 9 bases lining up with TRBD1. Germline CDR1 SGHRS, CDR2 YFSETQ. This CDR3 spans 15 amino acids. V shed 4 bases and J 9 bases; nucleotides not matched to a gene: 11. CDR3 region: CASSLRDRVSGEQFF. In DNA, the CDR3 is TGCGCCAGCAGCCTCCGGGACAGGGTTTCTGGTGAGCAGTTCTTC.

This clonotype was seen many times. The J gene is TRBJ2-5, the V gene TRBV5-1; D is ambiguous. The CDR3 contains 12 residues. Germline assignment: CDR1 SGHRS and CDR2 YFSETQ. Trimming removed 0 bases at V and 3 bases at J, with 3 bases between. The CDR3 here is CASSLGEETQYF. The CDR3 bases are TGCGCCAGCAGCTTGGGCGAAGAGACCCAGTACTTC.

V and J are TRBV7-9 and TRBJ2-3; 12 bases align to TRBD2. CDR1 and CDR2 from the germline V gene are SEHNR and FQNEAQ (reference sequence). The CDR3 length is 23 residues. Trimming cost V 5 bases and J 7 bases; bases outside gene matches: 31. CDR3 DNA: TGTGCCAGCAGCGCAGGGGGCGCTCTTGTGACTAGCGGGGGACCCGCGCCACAGCATACGCAGTATTTT. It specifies CASSAGGALVTSGGPAPQHTQYF.

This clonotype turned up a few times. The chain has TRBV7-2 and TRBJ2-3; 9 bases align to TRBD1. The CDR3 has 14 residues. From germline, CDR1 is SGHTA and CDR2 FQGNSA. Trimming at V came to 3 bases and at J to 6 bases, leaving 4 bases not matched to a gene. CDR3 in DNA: TGTGCCAGCAGCTTGGGACAGGGATTCGATACGCAGTATTTT. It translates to CASSLGQGFDTQYF.

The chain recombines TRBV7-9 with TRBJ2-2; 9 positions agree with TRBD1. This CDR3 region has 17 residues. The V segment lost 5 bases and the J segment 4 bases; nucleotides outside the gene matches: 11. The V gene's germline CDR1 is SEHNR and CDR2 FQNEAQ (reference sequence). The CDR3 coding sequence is TGTGCCAGCAGCACACCTAAGGGACAGGGTTTCACCGGGGAGCTGTTTTTT. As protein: CASSTPKGQGFTGELFF.

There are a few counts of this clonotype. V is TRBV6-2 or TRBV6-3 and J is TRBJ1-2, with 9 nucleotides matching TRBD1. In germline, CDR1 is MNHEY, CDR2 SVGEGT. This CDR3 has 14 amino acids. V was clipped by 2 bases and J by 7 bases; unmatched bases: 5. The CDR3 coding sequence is TGTGCCAGCAGTTACCCACAGGGGGCACGTGGCTACACCTTC. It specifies CASSYPQGARGYTF.

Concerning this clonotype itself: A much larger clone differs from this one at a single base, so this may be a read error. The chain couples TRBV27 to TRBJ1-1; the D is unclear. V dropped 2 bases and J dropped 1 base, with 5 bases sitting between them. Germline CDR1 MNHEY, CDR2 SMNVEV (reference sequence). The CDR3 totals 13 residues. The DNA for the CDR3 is TGTGCCAGCAGTTTAAAGGGGAACACTGAAGCTTTCTTT. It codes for CASSLKGNTEAFF.

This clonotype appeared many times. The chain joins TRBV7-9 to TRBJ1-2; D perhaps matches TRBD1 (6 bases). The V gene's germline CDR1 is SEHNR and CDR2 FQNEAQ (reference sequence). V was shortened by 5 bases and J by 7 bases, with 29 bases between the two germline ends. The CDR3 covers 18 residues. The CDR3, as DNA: TGTGCCAGCAGCAGCTTTTTAGGGGGGGGACCGTACTTGTCTGGCTACACCTTC. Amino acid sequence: CASSSFLGGGPYLSGYTF.

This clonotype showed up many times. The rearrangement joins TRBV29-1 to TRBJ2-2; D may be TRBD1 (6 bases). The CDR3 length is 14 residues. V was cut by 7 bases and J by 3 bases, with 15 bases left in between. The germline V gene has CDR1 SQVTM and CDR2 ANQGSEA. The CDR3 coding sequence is TGCAGCGCAGTAGTGGGGGCCTACACCGGGGAGCTGTTTTTT. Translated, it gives CSAVVGAYTGELFF.

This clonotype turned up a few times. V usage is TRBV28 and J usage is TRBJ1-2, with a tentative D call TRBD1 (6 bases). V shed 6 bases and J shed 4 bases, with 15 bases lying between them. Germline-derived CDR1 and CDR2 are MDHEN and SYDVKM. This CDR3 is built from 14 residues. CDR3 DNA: TGTGCCAGCAGCCTCCAGGGGTCCTTCTATGGCTACACCTTC. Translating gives CASSLQGSFYGYTF.

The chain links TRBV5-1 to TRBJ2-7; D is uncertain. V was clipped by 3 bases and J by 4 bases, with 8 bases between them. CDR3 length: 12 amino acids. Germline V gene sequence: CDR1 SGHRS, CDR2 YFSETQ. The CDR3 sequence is CASSSDGYEQYV. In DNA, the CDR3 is TGCGCCAGCAGCTCAGACGGGTACGAGCAGTACGTC.

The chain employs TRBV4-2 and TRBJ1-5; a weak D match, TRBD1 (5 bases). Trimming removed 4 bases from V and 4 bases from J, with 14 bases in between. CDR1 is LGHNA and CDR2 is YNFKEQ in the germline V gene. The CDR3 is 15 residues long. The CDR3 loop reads CASSRWDGINQPQHF. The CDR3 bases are TGTGCCAGCAGCCGGTGGGACGGAATAAATCAGCCCCAGCATTTT.

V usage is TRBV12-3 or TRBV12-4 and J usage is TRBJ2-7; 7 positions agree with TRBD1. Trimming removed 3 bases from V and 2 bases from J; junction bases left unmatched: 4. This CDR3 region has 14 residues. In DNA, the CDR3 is TGTGCCAGCAGTTTCCAGGGGGAAGCCTACGAGCAGTACTTC. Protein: CASSFQGEAYEQYF.

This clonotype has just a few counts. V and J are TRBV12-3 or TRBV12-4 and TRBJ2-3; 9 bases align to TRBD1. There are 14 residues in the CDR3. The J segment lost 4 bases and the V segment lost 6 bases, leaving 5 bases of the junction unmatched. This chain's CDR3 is CASRPGQGPDTQYF. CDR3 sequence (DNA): TGTGCCAGCAGACCGGGACAGGGTCCAGATACGCAGTATTTT.

The CDR3 DNA reads as TGTGCCCGTAGCACTGAAGCTTTCTTT. Protein: CARSTEAFF. The V gene is TRBV6-6, the J gene TRBJ1-1, with D unresolved. Looked up from germline, CDR1 is MNHNY and CDR2 is SVGAGI (reference sequence). The CDR3 totals 9 residues. Trimming pared 11 bases from V and 4 bases from J, leaving 5 bases between.

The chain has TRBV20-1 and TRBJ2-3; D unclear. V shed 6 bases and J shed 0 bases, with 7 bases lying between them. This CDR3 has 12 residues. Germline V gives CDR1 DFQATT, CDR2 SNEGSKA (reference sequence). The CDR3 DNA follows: TGCAGTGCAGCCACTAGCACAGATACGCAGTATTTT. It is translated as CSAATSTDTQYF.

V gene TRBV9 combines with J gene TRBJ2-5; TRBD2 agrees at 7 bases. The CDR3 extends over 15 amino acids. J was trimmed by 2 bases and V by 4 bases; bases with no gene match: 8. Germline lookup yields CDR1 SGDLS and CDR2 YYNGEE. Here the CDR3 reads CASSFSPGGQETQYF. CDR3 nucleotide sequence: TGTGCCAGCAGCTTCTCGCCGGGGGGACAAGAGACCCAGTACTTC.

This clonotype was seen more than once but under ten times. In nucleotides, the CDR3 is TGTGCCAGCAGCCCGCTAGCGGGGGCCCGCACAGATACGCAGTATTTT. This codes for CASSPLAGARTDTQYF. The chain has TRBV7-6 and TRBJ2-3, with 10 bases that match TRBD2. Germline trimming cut 5 bases from V and 1 base from J; bases unmatched to any gene: 6. Germline CDR1 reads SGHVS; CDR2 reads FNYEAQ. The CDR3 spans 16 residues.

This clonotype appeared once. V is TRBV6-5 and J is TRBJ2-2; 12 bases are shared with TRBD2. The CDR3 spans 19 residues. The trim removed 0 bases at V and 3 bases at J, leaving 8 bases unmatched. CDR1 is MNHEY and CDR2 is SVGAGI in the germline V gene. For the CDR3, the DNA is TGTGCCAGCAGTTACTCCGGCGCTAGCGGGGGGGCTTACACCGGGGAGCTGTTTTTT. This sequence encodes CASSYSGASGGAYTGELFF.

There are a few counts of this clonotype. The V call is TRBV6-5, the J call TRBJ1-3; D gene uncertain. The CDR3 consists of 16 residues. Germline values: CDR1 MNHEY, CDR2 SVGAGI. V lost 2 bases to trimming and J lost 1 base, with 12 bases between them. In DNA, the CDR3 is TGTGCCAGCAGTTACCTGTCGGGGTCTTCTGGAAACACCATATATTTT. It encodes CASSYLSGSSGNTIYF.

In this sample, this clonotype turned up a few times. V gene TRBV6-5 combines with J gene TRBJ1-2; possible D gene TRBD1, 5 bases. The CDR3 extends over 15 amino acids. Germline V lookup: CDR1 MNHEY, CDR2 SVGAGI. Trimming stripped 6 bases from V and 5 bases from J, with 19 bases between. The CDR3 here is CASRRVMGRNYGYTF. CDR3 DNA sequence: TGTGCCAGCAGACGGGTAATGGGACGGAATTATGGCTACACCTTC.

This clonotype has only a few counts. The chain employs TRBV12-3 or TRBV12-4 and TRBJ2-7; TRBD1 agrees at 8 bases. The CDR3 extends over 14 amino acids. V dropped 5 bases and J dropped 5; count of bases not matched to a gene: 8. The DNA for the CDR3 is TGTGCCAGCAGTATCGCGGACAGGGCCCACGAGCAGTACTTC. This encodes CASSIADRAHEQYF.

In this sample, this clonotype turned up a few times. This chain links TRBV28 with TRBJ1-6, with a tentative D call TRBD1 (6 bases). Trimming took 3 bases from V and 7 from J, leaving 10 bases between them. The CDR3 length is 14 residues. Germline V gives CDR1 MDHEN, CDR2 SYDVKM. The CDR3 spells CASSLGAGNSPLHF. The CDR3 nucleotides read TGTGCCAGCAGTTTGGGGGCAGGAAATTCACCCCTCCACTTT.